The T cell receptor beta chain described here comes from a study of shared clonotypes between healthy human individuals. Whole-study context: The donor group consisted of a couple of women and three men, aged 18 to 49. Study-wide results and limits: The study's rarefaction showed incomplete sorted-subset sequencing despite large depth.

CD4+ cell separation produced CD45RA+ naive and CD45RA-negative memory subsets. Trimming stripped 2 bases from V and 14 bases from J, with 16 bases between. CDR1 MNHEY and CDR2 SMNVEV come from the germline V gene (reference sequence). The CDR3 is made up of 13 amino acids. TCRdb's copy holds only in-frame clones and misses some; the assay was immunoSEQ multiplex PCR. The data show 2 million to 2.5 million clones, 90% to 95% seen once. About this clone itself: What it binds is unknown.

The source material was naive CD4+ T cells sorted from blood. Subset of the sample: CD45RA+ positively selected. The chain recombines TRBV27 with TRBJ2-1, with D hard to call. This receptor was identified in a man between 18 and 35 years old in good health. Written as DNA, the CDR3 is TGTGCCAGCAGTTTAAGGACCAAAACCGAAGAGTTCTTC. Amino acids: CASSLRTKTEEFF.